The TCR beta chain under discussion was sequenced for a study of blood T cell repertoires in COVID-19. Study-level background: Acute and convalescent COVID-19 specimens originated in the United States, Italy and Spain.

Generated by immunoSEQ multiplex PCR, the TCRdb table keeps only in-frame clones and is missing some. The table lists approximately 46,000 clones, about four fifths of them singletons. The receptor's source is a woman of 80 years or more with COVID-19, enrolled during active disease. Specimen: peripheral blood.

The CDR3 DNA reads TGTGCCAGCAGTCCCACGCCACGGACTGAAGCTTTCTTT. Translating it yields CASSPTPRTEAFF. The chain joins TRBV6-4 to TRBJ1-1; unclear D gene. The CDR3 contains 13 residues. Germline-derived CDR1 and CDR2 are MRHNA and SNTAGT. Trimming shortened V by 5 bases and J by 5 bases, and 12 bases separated the two germline ends.